Listed below are T cell receptor beta chains from one sample, sequenced in a study of beta chain features in type 1 diabetes. Sequencing was performed with immunoSEQ multiplex PCR; in TCRdb, only in-frame clones are kept and a portion is missing. The repertoire holds roughly 240,000 clones, around 24% seen once, with approximately 0.011% in the top ten. The sequencing input was naive CD4+ T cells from blood. Every receptor here comes from a woman aged 30 to 39 with type 1 diabetes. Both conserved end residues are part of each CDR3. Clone size is shown for a subset of rows, as once, few, many or a class of expanded clone.

J	V	size	CDR3
TRBJ2-7	TRBV6-1	few	CASRRGQVEYEQYF
TRBJ1-2	TRBV4-1	.	CASSQEDNYNYGYTF
TRBJ2-1	TRBV7-9	few	CASLKVGGGDEQFF
TRBJ2-1	TRBV5-1	few	CASSWGLAGDSYNEQFF
TRBJ2-3	TRBV30	.	CAWSSRSGTDTQYF
TRBJ2-1	TRBV2	.	CASSGLVSYNEQFF
TRBJ2-1	TRBV30	.	CAWSVLPNEQFF
TRBJ2-5	TRBV7-2	few	CASSFSTSSGETQYF
TRBJ2-7	TRBV5-1	.	CASREGNLAEQYF
TRBJ2-2	TRBV28	.	CASRTVNTGELFF
TRBJ2-6	TRBV5-1	.	CASSLGRYRQISGANVLTF
TRBJ2-1	TRBV5-1	.	CASSLGLADYNEQFF